The 9 T cell receptor beta chains below were found in one sample sequenced in a study of OX40 agonist ivuxolimab in advanced cancers. Using immunoSEQ multiplex PCR, the repertoire was profiled, and TCRdb retains in-frame clones only, with some absent. The sample contains over 30,000 clones, around 82% of which appear only once. The sample was CD4+ or CD8+ T cells sorted from blood, taken in a trial of the OX40 agonist ivuxolimab. The origin of the receptors is an adult with an advanced solid tumor such as melanoma, head and neck, liver or kidney cancer.

CDR3 region: CASRYSPLHF. The CDR3 coding sequence is TGTGCCAGCAGGTATTCACCCCTCCACTTT. This chain connects TRBV6-5 to TRBJ1-6, with no clear D. The CDR3 runs to 10 residues. V lost 6 bases and J 8 bases, leaving 2 bases between the germline ends. Germline CDR1 reads MNHEY; CDR2 reads SVGAGI.

The chain couples TRBV7-9 to TRBJ1-1; perhaps TRBD1 as D (6 bases). The CDR3 length is 14 residues. Trimming removed 5 bases at V and 4 bases at J, with 14 bases between. CDR1 is SEHNR and CDR2 is FQNEAQ in the germline V gene (reference sequence). CDR3 nucleotide sequence: TGTGCCAGCAGCCCCTGGGGGGCGCGCACTGAAGCTTTCTTT. It translates to CASSPWGARTEAFF.

V gene TRBV28 combines with J gene TRBJ1-1; D is ambiguous. The CDR3 spans 14 residues. V shed 1 base and J shed 1 base, with 7 bases lying between them. Germline CDR1 reads MDHEN; CDR2 reads SYDVKM. The CDR3 reads CASSLYSENTEAFF. CDR3 in DNA: TGTGCCAGCAGTTTATATTCGGAGAACACTGAAGCTTTCTTT.

The chain carries TRBV7-9 and TRBJ1-6; D gene unclear. The CDR3 consists of 16 residues. The germline CDR1 and CDR2 sequences are SEHNR and FQNEAQ (reference sequence). Deletions cut 1 base from V and 0 bases from J, with 7 bases between. DNA for the CDR3: TGTGCCAGCAGCTTAGGAGCAGGCTCCTATAATTCACCCCTCCACTTT. Translation gives CASSLGAGSYNSPLHF.

The chain combines TRBV4-1 with TRBJ2-3; tentative D call: TRBD2 (6 bases). This CDR3 comprises 14 residues. Germline CDR1 MGHRA, CDR2 YSYEKL. Trimming took off 3 bases at V and 5 bases at J, with 12 bases between the two ends. The CDR3 loop is CASSHPRLVDTQYF. CDR3 DNA sequence: TGCGCCAGCAGCCATCCCCGACTAGTAGATACGCAGTATTTT.

The rearrangement joins TRBV19 to TRBJ1-1; the D is unclear. V shed 3 bases and J shed 5 bases, with 19 bases lying between them. Germline V gene lookup returns CDR1 LNHDA and CDR2 SQIVND (reference sequence). This CDR3 region has 16 residues. The CDR3: CASSMYGMRVGTEAFF. The DNA of the CDR3 is TGTGCCAGTAGTATGTACGGGATGAGGGTAGGAACTGAAGCTTTCTTT.

The genes are TRBV5-5 and TRBJ2-1, with D possibly TRBD1 on 5 matching bases. The germline V and J ends were trimmed by 0 bases and 8 bases, with 15 bases remaining between them. Germline assignment: CDR1 SGHKS and CDR2 YYEKEE (reference sequence). This CDR3 contains 15 residues. CDR3 amino acids: CASSLVSGIRDEQFF. The CDR3 DNA sequence: TGTGCCAGCAGCTTGGTGTCAGGGATTAGGGATGAGCAGTTCTTC.

The chain recombines TRBV2 with TRBJ1-3, with D tentatively TRBD1 (6 bases). The CDR3 runs to 14 residues. V was shortened by 6 bases and J by 0 bases, with 9 bases between the two germline ends. Germline lookup yields CDR1 SNHLY and CDR2 FYNNEI. CDR3 DNA sequence: TGTGCCAGCAGCGAACAGGGCTCTGGAAACACCATATATTTT. The encoded protein is CASSEQGSGNTIYF.

This chain links TRBV29-1 with TRBJ2-2; no definite D call. The germline V gene encodes CDR1 SQVTM and CDR2 ANQGSEA. The CDR3 covers 13 residues. Trimming shortened V by 2 bases and J by 4 bases, and 8 bases separated the two germline ends. The CDR3 here is CSVELPGTGELFF. CDR3 DNA sequence: TGCAGCGTTGAACTCCCGGGCACCGGGGAGCTGTTTTTT.